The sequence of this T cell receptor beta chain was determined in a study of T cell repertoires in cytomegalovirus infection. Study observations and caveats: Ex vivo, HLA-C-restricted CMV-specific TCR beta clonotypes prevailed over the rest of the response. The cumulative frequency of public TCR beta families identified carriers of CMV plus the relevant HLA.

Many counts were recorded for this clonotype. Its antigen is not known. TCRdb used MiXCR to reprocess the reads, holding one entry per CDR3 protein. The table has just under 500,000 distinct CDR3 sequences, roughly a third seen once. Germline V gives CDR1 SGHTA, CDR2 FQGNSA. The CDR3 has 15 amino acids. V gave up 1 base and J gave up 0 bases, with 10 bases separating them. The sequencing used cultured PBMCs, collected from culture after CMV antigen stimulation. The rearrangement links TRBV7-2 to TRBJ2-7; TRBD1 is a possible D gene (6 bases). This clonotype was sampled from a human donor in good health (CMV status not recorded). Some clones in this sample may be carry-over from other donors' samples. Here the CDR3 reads CASSLEVDSSYEQYF. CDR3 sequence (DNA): TGTGCCAGCAGCTTAGAGGTGGACAGCTCCTACGAGCAGTACTTC.